A selection of T cell receptor beta chains follows, all from one sample in a study of blood T cells in healthy people across ages. From the 5' RACE reads, TCRdb called clonotypes with MiXCR, one entry per CDR3 protein. The sample yields over a million distinct CDR3 sequences, 40% to 50% seen once. Sequencing used blood. These receptors originate from a woman younger than 35 in good health. CDR3s include the opening cysteine and the closing phenylalanine or tryptophan. D genes are given only for firm matches.

d_gene	v_gene	j_gene	CDR3aa
TRBD1	TRBV5-1	TRBJ1-2	CASSPGTGDGYGYTF
NA	TRBV5-1	TRBJ1-2	CASSLAVGREGGYTF
NA	TRBV6-5	TRBJ1-2	CASSYFPMEGARNGYTF
NA	TRBV6-5	TRBJ1-1	CASSYSPGVNTEAFF
NA	TRBV11-2	TRBJ1-4	CASSLEASGLRLFF
NA	TRBV11-2	TRBJ1-6	CASSVTGVWDSPLHF
TRBD2	TRBV3-1	TRBJ2-1	CASSQASAGGRQFF
TRBD2	TRBV6-5	TRBJ2-7	CASSYSTSELSAYEQYF
TRBD1	TRBV6-1	TRBJ2-1	CASTARDRGLNEQFF
NA	TRBV7-9	TRBJ2-7	CAGAVTAYEQYF
NA	TRBV28	TRBJ1-2	CASSLGSSKSGYTF
NA	TRBV21-1	TRBJ2-7	CASSKVSRDTRYF
NA	TRBV12-3/TRBV12-4	TRBJ1-4	CASSLGGPEKLFF
NA	TRBV5-5	TRBJ2-3	CASSLGQLPTLADTQYF
NA	TRBV27	TRBJ1-1	CASSLSGAKMNTEAFF
TRBD2	TRBV28	TRBJ2-1	CAGRGAASGGNEQFF
NA	TRBV29-1	TRBJ1-1	CSVDYVNTEAFF
TRBD1	TRBV7-6	TRBJ2-1	CASSPRGQGGHEQFF
TRBD1	TRBV19	TRBJ1-5	CASSILDRDRAYSNQPQHF
TRBD2	TRBV2	TRBJ2-1	CASIPGTSGTTRRSYNEQFF
NA	TRBV27	TRBJ2-1	CASSLRWGVETYNEQFF
NA	TRBV10-3	TRBJ2-7	CAISELGLESSYEQYF
NA	TRBV20-1	TRBJ1-2	CSAGGLYTF
NA	TRBV7-2	TRBJ1-2	CASSSITEYGYTF
NA	TRBV7-6	TRBJ2-5	CASSFSELDGEEQYF
NA	TRBV9	TRBJ2-3	CASSVDKWDGHTDTQYF
TRBD1	TRBV2	NA	CASRDRAADEQYF
TRBD1	TRBV28	TRBJ1-5	CANNLQGAIGQPQHF
NA	TRBV6-1	TRBJ2-6	CVKSSGTGANVLTF
TRBD1	TRBV6-2/TRBV6-3	TRBJ1-2	CASTPGTGGGYTF
TRBD1	TRBV20-1	TRBJ2-1	CSARDVGQGRGYNEQFF
TRBD1	TRBV12-3/TRBV12-4	TRBJ2-5	CASTPGTAKETQYF
NA	TRBV2	NA	CASQPSQETQYF
NA	TRBV5-1	TRBJ1-5	CASSLEGPSGNQPQHF
NA	TRBV12-3/TRBV12-4	TRBJ2-3	CASSARDFTQYF
NA	TRBV4-1	TRBJ1-4	CASSPPRVGTNEKLFF
NA	TRBV12-3/TRBV12-4	TRBJ2-7	CASSFRRSYEQYF
TRBD1	TRBV20-1	TRBJ2-2	CSAPLRRTGDTGELFF
NA	TRBV9	TRBJ2-3	CASSGDHTDTQYF
NA	TRBV2	TRBJ2-5	CASSGGHGLYQETQYF
TRBD2	TRBV2	TRBJ2-3	CASSAPGLAGGNTQYF
TRBD1	TRBV20-1	TRBJ1-2	CSASLPTGQYGYTF
NA	TRBV3-1	TRBJ2-3	CASSRDQSTDTQYF
NA	TRBV28	TRBJ1-2	CASSSPSIGGYTF
NA	TRBV20-1	TRBJ2-3	CSAPGPGSDTQYF
NA	TRBV27	TRBJ2-3	CASSSGTVRADTQYF
TRBD2	TRBV6-5	TRBJ2-7	CASSTGTSGFYEQYF
TRBD1	TRBV30	TRBJ1-6	CACHRTGDSPLHF
NA	TRBV12-3/TRBV12-4	TRBJ2-1	CASSLWVGGQFF